This entry concerns a single TCR beta chain. Its antigen is unknown. This may arise from a read error, as a much more abundant clone is one base away. This is likely a read error, given that the CDR3 carries no conserved phenylalanine or tryptophan at its end. TCRdb re-analysed the reads in MiXCR, keeping a single row per CDR3 protein. The sample lists 45,000 to 55,000 distinct CDR3 sequences, roughly 19% occurring once. The CDR3 sequence is 17 residues long. CDR1 MNHNS and CDR2 SASEGT come from the germline V gene. V lost 5 bases to trimming and J lost 8 bases, with 25 bases between them. The sample is drawn from a study of T cell repertoires in cytomegalovirus infection.

This sequence originates from a human donor in good health (CMV status not recorded). Some clones in this sample may be carry-over from other donors' samples. This rearrangement joins TRBV6-1 to TRBJ2-1; either TRBD1 or TRBD2 may supply D (5 bases each). This specimen consisted of CD8+ T cells from cultured PBMCs, obtained from culture after CMV antigen stimulation. CDR3 DNA: TGTGCCAGCAGTAGCTCGCGACCCGGGGCGAGCAGCGATGAGCAGTTCTCC. As protein: CASSSSRPGASSDEQFS.